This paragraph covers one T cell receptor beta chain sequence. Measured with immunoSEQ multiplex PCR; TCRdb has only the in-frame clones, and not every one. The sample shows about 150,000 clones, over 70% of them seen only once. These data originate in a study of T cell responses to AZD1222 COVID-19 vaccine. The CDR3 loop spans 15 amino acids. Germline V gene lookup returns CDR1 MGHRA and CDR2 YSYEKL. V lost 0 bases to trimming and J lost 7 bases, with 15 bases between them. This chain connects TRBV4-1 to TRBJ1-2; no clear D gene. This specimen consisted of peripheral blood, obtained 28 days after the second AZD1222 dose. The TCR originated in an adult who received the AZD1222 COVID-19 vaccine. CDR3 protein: CASSQDGRVLGGYTF. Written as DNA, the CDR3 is TGCGCCAGCAGCCAAGATGGGAGGGTGTTGGGTGGCTACACCTTC.